This entry describes one TCR beta chain. This clonotype was detected only a few times. Its target antigen remains unknown. No base quality information exists; no much larger clone differs at one position. Counted from cysteine to phenylalanine, this CDR3 has 15 amino acids. Here the CDR3 DNA is all that survives: 45 bases in frame from base 1. Trimmed from V: 0 bases; trimmed from J: 3 bases; junction bases lacking a gene match: 6. The germline V gene supplies CDR1 SGDLS and CDR2 YYNGEE. This sample is drawn from a study of T-cell memory formation after mild COVID-19 (dated by TCRdb to about 2021). About the full investigation: TCR sequence clusters from the two donors were found to be largely donor specific. In a couple of donors, T-cell clones that expanded and contracted after mild COVID-19 were followed by sequencing TCRalpha and TCRbeta repertoires longitudinally. Two young, previously healthy adult volunteers made up the cohort, one male and one female. Study-wide conclusions, independent of this receptor: Some responding clones were detected in pre-infection memory, which suggested that pre-existing cross-reactive memory T cells had joined the SARS-CoV-2 response. The second-wave clones that peaked on day 37 were not confirmed to be SARS-CoV-2 specific. From day 15 to 85, contracting clones showed balanced CD4/CD8 phenotypes, whereas a second wave of clones that expanded from day 15 to 37 leaned towards CD4+. The study included only a couple of mild cases, and larger cohorts that include severe cases with pre-infection samples were judged to be necessary. Contracting CD4+ clones were found mainly in CM and EM memory subsets, while CD8+ clones were enriched in EMRA.

Sequencing relied on an Illumina NovaSeq 6000. TCRalpha and TCRbeta cDNA libraries were built by 5'RACE with constant-segment primers, adding sample barcodes and unique molecular identifiers. Trizol reagent was used to extract RNA from every sample. The libraries were amplified in two PCR steps, and the second step added a second sample barcode and Illumina TruSeq adapters. The libraries were sequenced on an Illumina NovaSeq using 2 x 150 bp paired-end reads. The authors' pipeline ran thus. Reads were demultiplexed and collapsed into UMI-guided consensus sequences with migec v1.2.7. With mixcr v2.1.11, UMI consensuses were aligned to TRA and TRB V and J templates and assembled into clonotypes. A clonotype was counted as expanded or contracted only when both edgeR and NoisET called the clonotype significant, with the noise models trained on biological replicates. edgeR calls used a false discovery rate-adjusted p below 0.01 and a log2 fold-change threshold of 1. As an exploratory analysis of dynamics, max-normalized trajectories of the 1000 most abundant clonotypes were examined with PCA combined with hierarchical clustering. Each responding clone was given a CD4 or CD8 phenotype based on the CD4+ and CD8+ repertoires, which had been sequenced separately. TCRdb passed the public sequencing reads through fastp at Q25 and MiXCR, retaining productive beta sequences. Every CDR3 protein is listed once, alongside the most common genes and DNA of its rows. TCRdb's processing, not the authors' own work, is the source of the V and J calls. This sample is represented by roughly 510,000 distinct CDR3 sequences; 17% of them were singletons. The biggest ten clones account for 8.1% of the sample.

PBMCs were isolated by Ficoll-Paque density gradient centrifugation. The chain joins TRBV9 to TRBJ2-7, and TRBD2 aligns with 7 junction nucleotides. The receptor was isolated from an adult woman who had mild COVID-19 (a few samples of this study predate the infection). The sample titles of this study are shuffled in the database, so cell type and time point are left out; the donor was told from shared clones. The sample comprised PBMCs or a T cell subset sorted from them (not recorded which). The nucleotide sequence is TGTGCCAGCAGCGTAGATATAGCGGGCAGCTACGAGCAGTACTTC. Translated, this is CASSVDIAGSYEQYF.